Below, 6 T cell receptor beta chains from the same sample are listed, as sequenced in a study of T cells in Graves' hyperthyroidism and ophthalmopathy. Using RNA transcripts as the source, TCR beta CDR3 regions were amplified. TCR CDR3 regions were first amplified by RT-PCR with HTBI primers. MiXCR, run by TCRdb on the multiplex PCR reads, gives a single entry per CDR3 protein. The top ten hold more than 7.5% of the sample, which has 500,000 to 600,000 distinct CDR3 sequences, 46% seen once. The sample taken for sequencing was peripheral blood or thyroid tissue (not recorded which). All receptors derive from a woman aged 18-29 years with Graves' hyperthyroidism.

The rearrangement links TRBV29-1 to TRBJ2-7; no clear D gene. The germline V and J ends were trimmed by 8 bases and 1 base, with 12 bases remaining between them. Germline V gene lookup returns CDR1 SQVTM and CDR2 ANQGSEA. The CDR3 contains 12 residues. The CDR3 loop reads CSQPGDSYEQYF. DNA for the CDR3: TGCAGCCAGCCTGGGGATTCCTACGAGCAGTACTTC.

The chain combines TRBV11-1 with TRBJ2-7, with no clear D. Deletions cut 4 bases from V and 3 bases from J, with 31 bases between. The CDR3 contains 20 residues. Germline CDR1 and CDR2: SGHAT and FQDESV (reference sequence). In DNA, the CDR3 is TGTGCCAGCAGCTCGACCTACGAGGACCGATTTTACCCGGACGGCTACGAGCAGTACTTC. The encoded protein is CASSSTYEDRFYPDGYEQYF.

This clonotype was detected ten times or more. This chain joins TRBV9 and TRBJ2-7; the match to TRBD2 covers 8 bases. Looked up from germline, CDR1 is SGDLS and CDR2 is YYNGEE. V was pared by 5 bases and J by 4 bases, with 8 bases of the junction left unmatched. The CDR3 has 14 amino acids. The CDR3 bases are TGTGCCAGCAGTGCCGGGACTAGAGGGTACGAGCAGTACTTC. Translated, it gives CASSAGTRGYEQYF. The full variable domain, with the rest looked up from reference TRBV9 and TRBJ2-7, is DSGVTQTPKHLITATGQRVTLRCSPRSGDLSVYWYQQSLDQGLQFLIQYYNGEERAKGNILERFSAQQFPDLHSELNLSSLELGDSALYFCASSAGTRGYEQYFGPGTRLTVT.

This clonotype was recorded many times. The gene calls are TRBV12-3 or TRBV12-4 and TRBJ1-1; D not certain. Trimming left V 5 bases short and J 5 bases short, with 18 bases between. The CDR3 runs 15 residues. The CDR3 bases are TGTGCCAGCAGTCGATCGACCGGCCTTATGACTGAAGCTTTCTTT. Translating it yields CASSRSTGLMTEAFF.

The V and J genes are TRBV2 and TRBJ1-2; 9 nucleotides agree with TRBD1. V dropped 6 bases and J dropped 8; count of bases not matched to a gene: 7. Germline loops: CDR1 SNHLY, CDR2 FYNNEI. CDR3 length: 13 residues. CDR3 nucleotides: TGTGCCAGCAGCTTAGGGACAGGGCTGGGCTACACCTTC. Protein: CASSLGTGLGYTF.

V usage is TRBV20-1 and J usage is TRBJ1-1, with 8 positions matching TRBD1. Per germline, CDR1 DFQATT and CDR2 SNEGSKA (reference sequence). The CDR3 length is 14 residues. V shed 3 bases and J 1 base; nucleotides not matched to a gene: 4. As DNA, the CDR3 is TGCAGTGCTAGCGTAGGGACAGGGAACACTGAAGCTTTCTTT. Protein sequence: CSASVGTGNTEAFF.